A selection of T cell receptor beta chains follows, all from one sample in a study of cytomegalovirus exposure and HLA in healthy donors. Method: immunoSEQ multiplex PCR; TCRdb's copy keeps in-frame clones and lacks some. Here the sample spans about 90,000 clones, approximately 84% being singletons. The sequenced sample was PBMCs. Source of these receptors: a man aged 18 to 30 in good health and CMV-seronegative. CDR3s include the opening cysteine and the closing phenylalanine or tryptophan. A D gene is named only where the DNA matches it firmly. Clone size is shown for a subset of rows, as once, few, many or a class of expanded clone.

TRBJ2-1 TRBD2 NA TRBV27 TGTGCCAGCAGTTTATGGGCTAGCGGGTACAATGAGCAGTTCTTC CASSLWASGYNEQFF
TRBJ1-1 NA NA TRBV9 TGTGCCAGCAGCGCCTTGACAGTAAACACTGAAGCTTTCTTT CASSALTVNTEAFF
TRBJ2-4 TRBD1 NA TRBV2 TGTGCCAGCAGTACAGACAGGGGTGGAGGCAAAAACATTCAGTACTTC CASSTDRGGGKNIQYF
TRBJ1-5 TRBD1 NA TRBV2 TGTGCCAGCAGTAAAATGACAGGGTCCAATCAGCCCCAGCATTTT CASSKMTGSNQPQHF
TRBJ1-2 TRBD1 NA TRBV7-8 TGTGCCAGCAGCTTAATTGTCCAGGGGGCGCATGGCTACACCTTC CASSLIVQGAHGYTF
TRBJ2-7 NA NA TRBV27 TGTGCCAGCAGACTCGGGACCGGGGGTGGGGAGCAGTACTTC CASRLGTGGGEQYF
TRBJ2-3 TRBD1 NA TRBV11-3 TGTGCCAGCAGCTTAAGGACAGGGCTGGGAGATACGCAGTATTTT CASSLRTGLGDTQYF
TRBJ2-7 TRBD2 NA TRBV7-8 TGTGCCAGCATCTCTAGCAGGCTAGCGGGAGTTGGCGAGCAGTACTTC CASISSRLAGVGEQYF
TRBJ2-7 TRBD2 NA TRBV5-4 TGTGCCAGCAGCTGGATGGGTAGCGGGAGCCTCGAGCAGTACTTC CASSWMGSGSLEQYF
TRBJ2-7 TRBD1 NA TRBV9 TGTGCCAGCAGCGTGGGACAGTTCGACTCAGGCTTTCAGCAGTACTTC CASSVGQFDSGFQQYF
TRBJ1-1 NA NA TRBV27 TGTGCCAGCAGTTTGTACAAGGGGTCTGAAGCTTTCTTT CASSLYKGSEAFF
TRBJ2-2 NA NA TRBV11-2 TGTGCCAGCAGCCCTACTAACACCGGGGAGCTGTTTTTT CASSPTNTGELFF
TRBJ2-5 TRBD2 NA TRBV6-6 TGTGCCAGCAGTTCGGGCGGGGGGCAACAAGAGACCCAGTACTTC CASSSGGGQQETQYF
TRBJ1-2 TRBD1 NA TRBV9 TGTGCCAGCAGAGGGACAGGGAAATCGGACTATGGCTACACCTTC CASRGTGKSDYGYTF
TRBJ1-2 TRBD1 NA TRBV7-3 TGTGCCAGCAGCTTACAGGGGACAGGACCTTATGGCTACACCTTC CASSLQGTGPYGYTF
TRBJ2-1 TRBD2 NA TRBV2 TGTGTCGGCGCTCCCAGCGGGAGCTCCAATGAGCAGTTCTTC CVGAPSGSSNEQFF
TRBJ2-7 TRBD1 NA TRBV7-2 TGTGCCAGCAGCCCCCGCGGCGGTCGGGACAGGGCCGCCTACGAGCAGTACTTC CASSPRGGRDRAAYEQYF
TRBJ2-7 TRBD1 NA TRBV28 TGTGCCAGCAGTCTTGGGACAGTTACCTACGAGCAGTACTTC CASSLGTVTYEQYF
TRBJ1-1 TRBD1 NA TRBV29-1 TGCAGCGGGGGGACAGCCATGAACACTGAAGCTTTCTTT CSGGTAMNTEAFF
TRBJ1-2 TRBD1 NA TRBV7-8 TGTGCCAGCAGCAGAGGGACAGTCTTCGGGGTTGGTAGCGGCTACACCTTC CASSRGTVFGVGSGYTF
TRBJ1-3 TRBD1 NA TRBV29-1 TGCAGCGTTGGGACAGGGGGAGGAAACACCATATATTTT CSVGTGGGNTIYF
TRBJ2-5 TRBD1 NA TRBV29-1 TGCAGCGTTAAAGGGACAGGGCCCCAAGAGACCCAGTACTTC CSVKGTGPQETQYF
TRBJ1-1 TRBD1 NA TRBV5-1 TGCGCCAGCAGCTCGACCGGGACAGGGAACACTGAAGCTTTCTTT CASSSTGTGNTEAFF
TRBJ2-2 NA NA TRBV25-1 TGTGCCAGCAGTGATCGGGAGACTGTAGCCGGGGAGCTGTTTTTT CASSDRETVAGELFF
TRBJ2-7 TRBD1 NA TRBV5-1 TGCGCCAGCAGCTTGGACAGGGGTTACGAGCAGTACTTC CASSLDRGYEQYF
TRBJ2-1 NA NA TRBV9 TGTGCCAGCGCCCCCGGGTTCTTC CASAPGFF
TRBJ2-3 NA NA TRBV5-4 TGTGCCAGCAGCTTGAGTCCGGACACTACAGATACGCAGTATTTT CASSLSPDTTDTQYF
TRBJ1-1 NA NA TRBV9 TGTGCCAGCAGCTCCAGGGTTCAGGGAACTGAAGCTTTCTTT CASSSRVQGTEAFF
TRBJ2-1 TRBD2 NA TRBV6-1 TGTGCCATCACCGGGACTAGCTTAAATGAGCAGTTCTTC CAITGTSLNEQFF
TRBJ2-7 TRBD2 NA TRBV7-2 TGTGCCAGCAGATTGATAGCGGGAGAGACCTACGAGCAGTACTTC CASRLIAGETYEQYF
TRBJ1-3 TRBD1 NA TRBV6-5 TGTGCCAGCAGTTCAGGGGGTTTGAGGGGAAACACCATATATTTT CASSSGGLRGNTIYF
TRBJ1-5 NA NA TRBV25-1 TGTGCCAGCAGTGAATCTCGAGGCAATCAGCCCCAGCATTTT CASSESRGNQPQHF
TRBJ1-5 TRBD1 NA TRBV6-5 TGTGCCAGCAGGAGACAGGGGGCTGGGAATCAGCCCCAACATTTT CASRRQGAGNQPQHF
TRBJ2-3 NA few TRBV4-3 TGCGCCAGCAGCCAAGGGTCTATTAGCGGCACAGATACGCAGTATTTT CASSQGSISGTDTQYF
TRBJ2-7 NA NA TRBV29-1 TGCAGCGTTGTAGGAGACGGAACCTCCTACGAGCAGTACTTC CSVVGDGTSYEQYF
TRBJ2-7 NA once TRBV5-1 TGCGCCAGCAGCTCGACCGGGACATTGGGTAACGAGCAGTACTTC CASSSTGTLGNEQYF
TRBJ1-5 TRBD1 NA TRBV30 TGTGCCTGGAGTCGGACAGGGGGGGGGAATCAGCCCCAGCATTTT CAWSRTGGGNQPQHF
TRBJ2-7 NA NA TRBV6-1 TGTGCCAGCAGTGAAGTGAGTTGGGGGGAGATTGGGGCCTACGAGCAGTACTTC CASSEVSWGEIGAYEQYF
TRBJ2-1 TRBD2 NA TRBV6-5 TGTGCCAGCGGAGGGACTAGCGGGAGCAGCGATGAGCAGTTCTTC CASGGTSGSSDEQFF
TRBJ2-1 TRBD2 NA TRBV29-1 TGCAGCGTTGAAATACTAGCGGGAGTCTACAATGAGCAGTTCTTC CSVEILAGVYNEQFF
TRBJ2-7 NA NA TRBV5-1 TGCGCCAGCAGCTTGGGAGGAGCAAGTGCCTACGAGCAGTACTTC CASSLGGASAYEQYF
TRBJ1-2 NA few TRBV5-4 TGTGCCAGCAGCTTGGTCGGCAGGTTAAACTATGGCTACACCTTC CASSLVGRLNYGYTF
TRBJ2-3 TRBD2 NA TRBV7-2 TGTGCCAGCAGCTCACGGACTAGCGGGGGGTCAGGGACGCAGTATTTT CASSSRTSGGSGTQYF
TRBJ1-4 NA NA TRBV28 TGTGCCAGCAGCGTGGACAGTTTCGGCGAAAAACTGTTTTTT CASSVDSFGEKLFF
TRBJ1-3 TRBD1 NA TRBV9 TGTGCCAGCAGCGGAACAGGGGAGTCTGGAAACACCATATATTTT CASSGTGESGNTIYF
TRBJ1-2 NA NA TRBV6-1 TGTGCCAGCAGGGCAACAGGGATCTATGGCTACACCTTC CASRATGIYGYTF
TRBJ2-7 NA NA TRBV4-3 TGCGCCAGCAGCCAAGCACAGAGTACCTACGAGCAGTACTTC CASSQAQSTYEQYF